This TCR beta chain was identified during a study of T cells in localized non-small cell lung cancer. Method: immunoSEQ multiplex PCR; TCRdb's copy keeps in-frame clones and lacks some. The sample contains 60,000 or so clones, 80% to 90% of which appear only once. This clonotype was sampled from a man aged 35 to 69 with stage II lung adenocarcinoma. The material was PBMCs, obtained before any cancer treatment.

The CDR3 reads CASARRVYNEQFF. CDR3 in DNA: TGTGCTAGTGCCCGGCGAGTTTACAATGAGCAGTTCTTC. J is TRBJ2-1 and V is TRBV12-5; no firm D call. Trimming removed 7 bases at V and 4 bases at J, with 11 bases between. This CDR3 has 13 residues. CDR1 and CDR2 from the germline V gene are LGHNT and FRNRAP.